These T cell receptor beta chains were read from a single sample in a study of beta chain features in type 1 diabetes. The data were produced by immunoSEQ multiplex PCR, yet TCRdb's version contains in-frame clones alone and is incomplete. The sample yields about 150,000 clones, about 9.2% seen once. Specimen: central memory CD4+ T cells from blood. Receptor source: a man between 18 and 35 years old in good health. The CDR3 runs from the conserved cysteine through the conserved F or W. D genes are given only for firm matches. Size tells how often a clone was seen (once, few, many) or the class of an expanded clone, and some rows leave it out.

j_call: TRBJ1-1
d_call: NA
v_call: TRBV12-5
clone_size: NA
cdr3_aa: CASGHGRAEAFF
cdr3_nt: TGTGCTAGTGGCCACGGGCGGGCTGAAGCTTTCTTT

j_call: TRBJ2-3
d_call: TRBD2
v_call: TRBV19
clone_size: NA
cdr3_aa: CASSMTSGLFPDTQYF
cdr3_nt: TGTGCCAGTAGTATGACTAGCGGGTTGTTTCCAGATACGCAGTATTTT

j_call: TRBJ1-1
d_call: NA
v_call: TRBV7-2
clone_size: NA
cdr3_aa: CASSFPTGNTEAFF
cdr3_nt: TGTGCCAGCAGCTTTCCGACAGGGAACACTGAAGCTTTCTTT

j_call: TRBJ1-2
d_call: NA
v_call: TRBV5-1
clone_size: few
cdr3_aa: CASSAGGDYYGYTF
cdr3_nt: TGCGCCAGCAGCGCTGGAGGGGACTACTATGGCTACACCTTC

j_call: TRBJ2-5
d_call: TRBD2
v_call: TRBV5-4
clone_size: NA
cdr3_aa: CASNSGRQETQYF
cdr3_nt: TGTGCCAGCAATTCCGGGAGGCAAGAGACCCAGTACTTC

j_call: TRBJ1-1
d_call: NA
v_call: TRBV5-5
clone_size: NA
cdr3_aa: CASSPRVGNTEAFF
cdr3_nt: TGTGCCAGCAGCCCCAGGGTCGGAAACACTGAAGCTTTCTTT

j_call: TRBJ1-4
d_call: TRBD1
v_call: TRBV6-6
clone_size: few
cdr3_aa: CASSTPGTGTEKLFF
cdr3_nt: TGTGCCAGCAGCACCCCTGGGACAGGGACAGAAAAACTGTTTTTT

j_call: TRBJ2-1
d_call: NA
v_call: TRBV7-6
clone_size: NA
cdr3_aa: CASSVLGDSGNEQFF
cdr3_nt: TGTGCCAGCAGCGTATTAGGGGATTCGGGCAATGAGCAGTTCTTC

j_call: TRBJ2-1
d_call: TRBD2
v_call: TRBV15
clone_size: many
cdr3_aa: CATSTGGGASSEQFF
cdr3_nt: TGTGCCACCAGCACGGGCGGGGGGGCGTCAAGTGAGCAGTTCTTC

j_call: TRBJ2-1
d_call: TRBD1
v_call: TRBV29-1
clone_size: NA
cdr3_aa: CSVEDLLRQGRFF
cdr3_nt: TGCAGCGTTGAAGATTTGTTGCGACAGGGCCGGTTCTTC

j_call: TRBJ2-3
d_call: NA
v_call: TRBV7-3
clone_size: few
cdr3_aa: CASSLTPGLNTQYF
cdr3_nt: TGTGCCAGCAGCTTAACCCCAGGACTAAATACGCAGTATTTT

j_call: TRBJ2-3
d_call: NA
v_call: TRBV19
clone_size: NA
cdr3_aa: CASSRGLEDTQYF
cdr3_nt: TGTGCCAGTAGTAGGGGACTGGAAGATACGCAGTATTTT

j_call: TRBJ2-1
d_call: NA
v_call: TRBV9
clone_size: few
cdr3_aa: CASSLPLNNEQFF
cdr3_nt: TGTGCCAGCAGTCTACCGCTAAACAATGAGCAGTTCTTC

j_call: TRBJ2-5
d_call: NA
v_call: TRBV6-6
clone_size: NA
cdr3_aa: CASSYFGTQYF
cdr3_nt: TGTGCCAGCAGTTACTTCGGGACCCAGTACTTC

j_call: TRBJ1-2
d_call: NA
v_call: TRBV19
clone_size: NA
cdr3_aa: CASSTGQTNYGYTF
cdr3_nt: TGTGCCAGTAGTACCGGACAAACTAACTATGGCTACACCTTC

j_call: TRBJ2-3
d_call: NA
v_call: TRBV11-3
clone_size: NA
cdr3_aa: CASSLLGVGDTQYF
cdr3_nt: TGTGCCAGCAGCTTATTAGGGGTTGGAGATACGCAGTATTTT

j_call: TRBJ1-2
d_call: NA
v_call: TRBV14
clone_size: few
cdr3_aa: CASSQGRGKNYGYTF
cdr3_nt: TGTGCCAGCAGCCAAGGAAGAGGGAAGAACTATGGCTACACCTTC

j_call: TRBJ1-1
d_call: NA
v_call: TRBV4-2
clone_size: NA
cdr3_aa: CASSLQTGNTEAFF
cdr3_nt: TGTGCCAGCAGCTTACAAACAGGGAACACTGAAGCTTTCTTT

j_call: TRBJ2-2
d_call: TRBD2
v_call: TRBV5-4
clone_size: few
cdr3_aa: CASSPLAGANTGELFF
cdr3_nt: TGTGCCAGCAGCCCCCTTGCGGGGGCGAACACCGGGGAGCTGTTTTTT

j_call: TRBJ2-7
d_call: TRBD1
v_call: TRBV30
clone_size: many
cdr3_aa: CAFLRTGGHEQYF
cdr3_nt: TGTGCCTTTCTTCGGACAGGGGGCCACGAGCAGTACTTC

j_call: TRBJ1-5
d_call: TRBD1
v_call: TRBV27
clone_size: once
cdr3_aa: CASSPRGRGNQPQHF
cdr3_nt: TGTGCCAGCAGTCCGAGGGGGCGCGGTAATCAGCCCCAGCATTTT

j_call: TRBJ2-3
d_call: TRBD2
v_call: TRBV2
clone_size: few
cdr3_aa: CASNIDGAGGSTDTQYF
cdr3_nt: TGTGCCAGCAACATAGACGGAGCGGGGGGGAGCACAGATACGCAGTATTTT

j_call: TRBJ1-1
d_call: NA
v_call: TRBV13
clone_size: few
cdr3_aa: CASSFRGKGTEAFF
cdr3_nt: TGTGCCAGCAGCTTTAGAGGGAAGGGCACTGAAGCTTTCTTT

j_call: TRBJ2-1
d_call: TRBD2
v_call: TRBV5-4
clone_size: few
cdr3_aa: CASSFSGYSYNEQFF
cdr3_nt: TGTGCCAGCAGCTTTAGCGGGTACTCCTACAATGAGCAGTTCTTC

j_call: TRBJ1-6
d_call: TRBD1
v_call: TRBV27
clone_size: many
cdr3_aa: CASSLWGQVNSPLHF
cdr3_nt: TGTGCCAGCAGTTTATGGGGACAGGTTAATTCACCCCTCCACTTT

j_call: TRBJ1-1
d_call: NA
v_call: TRBV18
clone_size: NA
cdr3_aa: CASSLDRSAFF
cdr3_nt: TGTGCCAGCTCTCTCGACAGGTCGGCTTTCTTT

j_call: TRBJ2-5
d_call: NA
v_call: TRBV7-2
clone_size: few
cdr3_aa: CASSSPSGGARRETQYF
cdr3_nt: TGTGCCAGCAGCTCCCCCTCTGGGGGGGCGCGGCGTGAGACCCAGTACTTC

j_call: TRBJ1-1
d_call: TRBD1
v_call: TRBV18
clone_size: NA
cdr3_aa: CASSPTGQRTTEAFF
cdr3_nt: TGTGCCAGCTCACCTACGGGACAGCGTACCACTGAAGCTTTCTTT

j_call: TRBJ1-1
d_call: NA
v_call: TRBV6-5
clone_size: NA
cdr3_aa: CASSPGSGSAEAFF
cdr3_nt: TGTGCCAGCAGCCCTGGGTCGGGGAGTGCTGAAGCTTTCTTT

j_call: TRBJ1-2
d_call: TRBD1
v_call: TRBV4-3
clone_size: NA
cdr3_aa: CASSYSGTGNGYTF
cdr3_nt: TGCGCCAGCAGCTACTCCGGGACAGGGAACGGCTACACCTTC

j_call: TRBJ2-7
d_call: NA
v_call: TRBV30
clone_size: many
cdr3_aa: CAWTPGKYEQYF
cdr3_nt: TGTGCCTGGACACCAGGGAAATACGAGCAGTACTTC

j_call: TRBJ2-3
d_call: NA
v_call: TRBV5-1
clone_size: NA
cdr3_aa: CASSLAVRGTDTQYF
cdr3_nt: TGCGCCAGCAGCTTGGCCGTCAGGGGAACAGATACGCAGTATTTT

j_call: TRBJ2-3
d_call: NA
v_call: TRBV6-1
clone_size: NA
cdr3_aa: CASSLYGGTDTQYF
cdr3_nt: TGTGCCAGCAGTCTTTATGGGGGGACAGATACGCAGTATTTT

j_call: TRBJ2-1
d_call: NA
v_call: TRBV5-4
clone_size: few
cdr3_aa: CASSFSGGEQFF
cdr3_nt: TGTGCCAGCAGCTTTTCCGGCGGGGAGCAGTTCTTC

j_call: TRBJ2-3
d_call: TRBD2
v_call: TRBV7-2
clone_size: NA
cdr3_aa: CASSLRRGGPDTQYF
cdr3_nt: TGTGCCAGCAGCTTAAGGCGGGGGGGCCCAGATACGCAGTATTTT

j_call: TRBJ2-6
d_call: TRBD1
v_call: TRBV5-1
clone_size: few
cdr3_aa: CASSARDRDHSGANVLTF
cdr3_nt: TGCGCCAGCAGCGCCCGGGACAGGGACCACTCTGGGGCCAACGTCCTGACTTTC

j_call: TRBJ2-2
d_call: TRBD1
v_call: TRBV28
clone_size: NA
cdr3_aa: CASMVRGNSGELFF
cdr3_nt: TGTGCCAGTATGGTCAGGGGGAATTCCGGGGAGCTGTTTTTT